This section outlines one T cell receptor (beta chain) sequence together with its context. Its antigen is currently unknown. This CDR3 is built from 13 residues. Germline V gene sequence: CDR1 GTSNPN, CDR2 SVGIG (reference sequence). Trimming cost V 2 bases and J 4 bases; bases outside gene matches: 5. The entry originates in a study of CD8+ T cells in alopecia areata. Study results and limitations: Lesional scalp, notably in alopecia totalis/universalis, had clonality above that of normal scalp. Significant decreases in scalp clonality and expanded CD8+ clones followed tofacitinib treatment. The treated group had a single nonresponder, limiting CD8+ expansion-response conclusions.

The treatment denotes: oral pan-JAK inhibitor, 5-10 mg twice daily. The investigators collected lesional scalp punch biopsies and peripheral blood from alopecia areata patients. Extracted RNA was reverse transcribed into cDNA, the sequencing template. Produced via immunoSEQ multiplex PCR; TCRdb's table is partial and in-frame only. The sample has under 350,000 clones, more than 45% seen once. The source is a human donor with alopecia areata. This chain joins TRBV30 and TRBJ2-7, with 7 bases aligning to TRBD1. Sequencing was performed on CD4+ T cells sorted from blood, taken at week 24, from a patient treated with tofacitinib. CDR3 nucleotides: TGTGCCTGGAGTCCCTTACAGGGGTACGAGCAGTACTTC. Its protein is CAWSPLQGYEQYF.